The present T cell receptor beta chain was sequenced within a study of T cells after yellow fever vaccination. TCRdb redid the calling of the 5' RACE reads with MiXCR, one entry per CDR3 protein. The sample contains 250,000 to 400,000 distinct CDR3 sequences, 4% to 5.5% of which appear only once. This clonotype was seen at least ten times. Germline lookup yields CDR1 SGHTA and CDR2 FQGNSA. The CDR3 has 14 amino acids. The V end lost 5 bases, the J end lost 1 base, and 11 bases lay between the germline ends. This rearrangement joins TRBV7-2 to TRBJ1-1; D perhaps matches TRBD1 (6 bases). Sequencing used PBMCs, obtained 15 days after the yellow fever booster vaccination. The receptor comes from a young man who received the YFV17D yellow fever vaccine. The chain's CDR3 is CASSISQGNTEAFF. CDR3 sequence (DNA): TGTGCCAGCAGCATTTCACAGGGGAACACTGAAGCTTTCTTT.